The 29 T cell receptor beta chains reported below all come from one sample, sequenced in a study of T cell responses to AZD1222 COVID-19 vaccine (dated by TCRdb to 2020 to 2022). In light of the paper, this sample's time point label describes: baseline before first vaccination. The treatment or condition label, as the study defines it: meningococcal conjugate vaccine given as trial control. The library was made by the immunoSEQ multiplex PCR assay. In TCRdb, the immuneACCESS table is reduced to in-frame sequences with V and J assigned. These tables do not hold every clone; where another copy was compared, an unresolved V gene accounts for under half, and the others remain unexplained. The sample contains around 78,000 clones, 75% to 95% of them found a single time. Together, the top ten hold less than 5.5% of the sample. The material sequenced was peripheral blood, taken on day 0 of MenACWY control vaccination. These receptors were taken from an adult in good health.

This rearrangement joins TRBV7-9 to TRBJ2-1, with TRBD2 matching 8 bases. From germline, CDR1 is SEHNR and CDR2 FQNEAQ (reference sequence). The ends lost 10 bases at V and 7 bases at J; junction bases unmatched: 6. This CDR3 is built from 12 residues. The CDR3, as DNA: TGTGCCATCCTCCCGGGAGGGAATGAGCAGTTCTTC. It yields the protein CAILPGGNEQFF.

CDR3 in amino acids: CASSLAPWDRVDNEQFF. The CDR3 region has the DNA TGTGCCAGCAGCTTAGCGCCGTGGGACAGGGTCGACAATGAGCAGTTCTTC. This chain links TRBV7-9 with TRBJ2-1, with 9 bases matching TRBD1. The CDR3 is 17 amino acids. With 0 bases clipped from V and 5 bases from J, the junction kept 8 bases outside the gene matches. Germline V gene sequence: CDR1 SEHNR, CDR2 FQNEAQ (reference sequence).

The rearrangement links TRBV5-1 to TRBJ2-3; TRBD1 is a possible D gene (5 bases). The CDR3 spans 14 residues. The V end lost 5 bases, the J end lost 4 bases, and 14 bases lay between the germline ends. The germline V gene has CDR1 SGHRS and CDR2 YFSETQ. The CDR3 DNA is TGCGCCAGCAGGGACATCCAAGGATCAGATACGCAGTATTTT. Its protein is CASRDIQGSDTQYF.

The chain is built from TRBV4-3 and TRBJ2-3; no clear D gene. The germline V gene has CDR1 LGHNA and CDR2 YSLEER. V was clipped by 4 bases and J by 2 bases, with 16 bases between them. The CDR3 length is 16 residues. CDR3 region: CASSPRLNSYTDTQYF. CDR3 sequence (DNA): TGCGCCAGCAGCCCTCGACTGAATTCTTACACAGATACGCAGTATTTT.

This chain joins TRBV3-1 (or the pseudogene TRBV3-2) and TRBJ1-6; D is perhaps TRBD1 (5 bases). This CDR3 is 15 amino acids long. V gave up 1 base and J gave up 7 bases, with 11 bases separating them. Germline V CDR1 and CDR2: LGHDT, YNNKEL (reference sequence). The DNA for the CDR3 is TGTGCCAGCAGCCAAGGGCGGGGACCGAATTCACCCCTCCACTTT. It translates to CASSQGRGPNSPLHF.

DNA of the CDR3: TGTGCCAGCAGCGTAGAAGCCGGGAACGGAGGGTCTGAAGCTTTCTTT. As protein: CASSVEAGNGGSEAFF. The chain recombines TRBV9 with TRBJ1-1; D gene uncertain. The CDR3 contains 16 residues. Germline V gene data show CDR1 as SGDLS and CDR2 as YYNGEE. V lost 0 bases, J lost 6 bases, and 18 bases lay in between.

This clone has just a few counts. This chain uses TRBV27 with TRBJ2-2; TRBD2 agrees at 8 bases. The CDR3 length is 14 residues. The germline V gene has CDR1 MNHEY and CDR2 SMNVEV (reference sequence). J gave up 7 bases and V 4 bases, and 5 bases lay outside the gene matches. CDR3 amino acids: CASSYSLAGGELFF. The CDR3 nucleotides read TGTGCCAGCAGTTATAGTCTAGCGGGCGGGGAGCTGTTTTTT.

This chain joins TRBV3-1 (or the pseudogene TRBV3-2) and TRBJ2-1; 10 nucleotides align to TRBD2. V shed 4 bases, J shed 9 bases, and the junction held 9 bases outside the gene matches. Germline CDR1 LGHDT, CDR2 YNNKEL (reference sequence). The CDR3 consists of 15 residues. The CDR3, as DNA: TGTGCCAGCAGCCCCGGACTAGCGGTAAACACTGAGCAGTTCTTC. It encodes CASSPGLAVNTEQFF.

CDR3 nucleotides: TGTGCCAGCAGCCCCATGCGGCTGGGGGGGGATACGCAGTATTTT. Its protein product is CASSPMRLGGDTQYF. The V call is TRBV7-9, the J call TRBJ2-3, with 7 bases fitting TRBD2. Germline assignment: CDR1 SEHNR and CDR2 FQNEAQ (reference sequence). The junction had 11 bases not matched to a gene; V was cut back by 5 bases and J by 6 bases. This CDR3 has 15 amino acids.

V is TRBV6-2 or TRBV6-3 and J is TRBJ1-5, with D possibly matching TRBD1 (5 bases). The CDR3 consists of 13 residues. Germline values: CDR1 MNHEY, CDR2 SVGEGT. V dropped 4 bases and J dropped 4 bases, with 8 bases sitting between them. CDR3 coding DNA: TGTGCCAGCAGTTCACAGGAAAATCAGCCCCAGCATTTT. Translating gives CASSSQENQPQHF.

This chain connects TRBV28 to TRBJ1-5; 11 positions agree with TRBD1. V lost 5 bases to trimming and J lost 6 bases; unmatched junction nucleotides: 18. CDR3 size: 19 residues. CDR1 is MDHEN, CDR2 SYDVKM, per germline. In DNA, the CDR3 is TGTGCCAGCAGTCTCCTCGATGGACAGGGGGCGGTAGTAGGTCAGCCCCAGCATTTT. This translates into CASSLLDGQGAVVGQPQHF. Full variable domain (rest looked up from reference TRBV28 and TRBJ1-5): DVKVTQSSRYLVKRTGEKVFLECVQDMDHENMFWYRQDPGLGLRLIYFSYDVKMKEKGDIPEGYSVSREKKERFSLILESASTNQTSMYLCASSLLDGQGAVVGQPQHFGDGTRLSIL.

CDR3 sequence reads: CASSWSRTGRYEQYF. CDR3 nucleotides: TGTGCCAGCAGCTGGTCCCGGACAGGGCGCTACGAGCAGTACTTC. V is TRBV7-8 and J is TRBJ2-7; TRBD1 matches at 8 bases. Germline V gene sequence: CDR1 SGHVS, CDR2 FQNEAQ. The CDR3 has 15 residues. V gave up 4 bases and J gave up 3 bases; unmatched junction bases: 8.

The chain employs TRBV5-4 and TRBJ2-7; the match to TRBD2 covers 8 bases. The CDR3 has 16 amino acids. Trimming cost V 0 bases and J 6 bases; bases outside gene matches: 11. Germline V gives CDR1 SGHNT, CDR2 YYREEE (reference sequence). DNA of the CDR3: TGTGCCAGCAGCTTGGCCGGGACTAGTGTGTCTCCCGAGCAGTACTTC. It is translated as CASSLAGTSVSPEQYF.

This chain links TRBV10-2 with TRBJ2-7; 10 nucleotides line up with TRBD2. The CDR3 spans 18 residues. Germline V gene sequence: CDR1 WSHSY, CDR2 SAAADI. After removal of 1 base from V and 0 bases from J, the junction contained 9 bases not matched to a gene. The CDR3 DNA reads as TGCGCCAGCAGTGAGTTAGGGCTAGCGGGAGTGCGCTCCTACGAGCAGTACTTC. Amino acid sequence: CASSELGLAGVRSYEQYF.

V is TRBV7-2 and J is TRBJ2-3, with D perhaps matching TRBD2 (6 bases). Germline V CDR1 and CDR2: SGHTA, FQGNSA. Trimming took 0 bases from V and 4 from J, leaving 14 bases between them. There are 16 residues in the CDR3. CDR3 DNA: TGTGCCAGCAGCTTAGCGATAAGGGAGGAGCCAGATACGCAGTATTTT. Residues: CASSLAIREEPDTQYF. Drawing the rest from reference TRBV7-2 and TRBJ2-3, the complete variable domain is GAGVSQSPSNKVTEKGKDVELRCDPISGHTALYWYRQSLGQGLEFLIYFQGNSAPDKSGLPSDRFSAERTGGSVSTLTIQRTQQEDSAVYLCASSLAIREEPDTQYFGPGTRLTVL.

The CDR3 coding sequence is TGCGCCAGCAGTTCGACTAGCGGGAGGGGGAATGAGCAGTTCTTC. This translates into CASSSTSGRGNEQFF. The chain combines TRBV5-1 with TRBJ2-1; 14 bases match TRBD2. Trimming cost V 5 bases and J 7 bases; bases outside gene matches: 5. The CDR3 covers 15 residues. The germline CDR1 and CDR2 sequences are SGHRS and YFSETQ.

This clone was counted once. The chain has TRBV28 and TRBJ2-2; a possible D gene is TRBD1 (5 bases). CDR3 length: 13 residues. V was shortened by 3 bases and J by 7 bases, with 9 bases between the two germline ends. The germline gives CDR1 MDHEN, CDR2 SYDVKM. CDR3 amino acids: CASSFQGRGELFF. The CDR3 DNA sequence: TGTGCCAGCAGTTTTCAGGGTCGCGGGGAGCTGTTTTTT.

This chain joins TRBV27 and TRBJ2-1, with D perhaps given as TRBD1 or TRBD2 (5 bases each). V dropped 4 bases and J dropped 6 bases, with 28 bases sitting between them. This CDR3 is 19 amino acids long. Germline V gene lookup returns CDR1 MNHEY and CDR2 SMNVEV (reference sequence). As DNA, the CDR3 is TGTGCCAGCAGTTCCCCTCGGACGGATTGGGGGATTTCTACCAATGAGCAGTTCTTC. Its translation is CASSSPRTDWGISTNEQFF.

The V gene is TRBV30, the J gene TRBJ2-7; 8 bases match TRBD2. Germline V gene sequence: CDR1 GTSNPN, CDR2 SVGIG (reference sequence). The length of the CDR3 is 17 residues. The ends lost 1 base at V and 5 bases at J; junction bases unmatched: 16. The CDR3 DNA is TGTGCCTGGAGTGAGGGAACTAGCGGTTCTCCTAAAAACGAGCAGTACTTC. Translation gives CAWSEGTSGSPKNEQYF.

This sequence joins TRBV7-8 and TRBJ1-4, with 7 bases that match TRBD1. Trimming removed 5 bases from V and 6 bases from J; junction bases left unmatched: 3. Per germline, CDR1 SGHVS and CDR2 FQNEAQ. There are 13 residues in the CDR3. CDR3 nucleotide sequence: TGTGCCAGCAGCCGGACAGGCTATGAAAAACTGTTTTTT. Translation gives CASSRTGYEKLFF.

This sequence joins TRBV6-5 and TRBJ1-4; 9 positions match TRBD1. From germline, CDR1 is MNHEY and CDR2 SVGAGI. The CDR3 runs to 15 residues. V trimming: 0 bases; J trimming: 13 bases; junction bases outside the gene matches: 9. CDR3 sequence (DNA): TGTGCCAGCAGTTACTCTGGACAGGGGACTCCAATACTGTTTTTT. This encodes CASSYSGQGTPILFF.

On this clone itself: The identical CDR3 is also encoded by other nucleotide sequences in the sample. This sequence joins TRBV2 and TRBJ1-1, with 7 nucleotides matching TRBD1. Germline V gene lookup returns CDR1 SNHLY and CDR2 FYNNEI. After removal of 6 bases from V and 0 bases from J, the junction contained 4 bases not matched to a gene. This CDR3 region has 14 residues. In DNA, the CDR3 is TGTGCCAGCAGAGGGGACAGCTTGAACACTGAAGCTTTCTTT. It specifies CASRGDSLNTEAFF.

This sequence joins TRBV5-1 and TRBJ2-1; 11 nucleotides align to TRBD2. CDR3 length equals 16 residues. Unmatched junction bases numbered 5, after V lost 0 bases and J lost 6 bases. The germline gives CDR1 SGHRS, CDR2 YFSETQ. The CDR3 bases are TGCGCCAGCAGCTTGGTCACTAGCGGGGGATTCAATGAGCAGTTCTTC. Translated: CASSLVTSGGFNEQFF.

CDR3 nucleotides: TGTGCCAGCAGTTTTAGAGAGGGTCAGCCCCAGCATTTT. Translation: CASSFREGQPQHF. The V and J genes are TRBV12-3 or TRBV12-4 and TRBJ1-5; D gene unclear. The V gene lost 3 bases and the J gene lost 6 bases, with 9 bases spanning the gap. This CDR3 has 13 residues.

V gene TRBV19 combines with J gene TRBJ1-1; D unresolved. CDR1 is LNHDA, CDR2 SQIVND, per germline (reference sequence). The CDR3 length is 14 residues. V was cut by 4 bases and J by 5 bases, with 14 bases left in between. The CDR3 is CASSSWGRITEAFF. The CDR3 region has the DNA TGTGCCAGTAGTAGTTGGGGAAGGATTACTGAAGCTTTCTTT. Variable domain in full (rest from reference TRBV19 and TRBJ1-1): DGGITQSPKYLFRKEGQNVTLSCEQNLNHDAMYWYRQDPGQGLRLIYYSQIVNDFQKGDIAEGYSVSREKKESFPLTVTSAQKNPTAFYLCASSSWGRITEAFFGQGTRLTVV.

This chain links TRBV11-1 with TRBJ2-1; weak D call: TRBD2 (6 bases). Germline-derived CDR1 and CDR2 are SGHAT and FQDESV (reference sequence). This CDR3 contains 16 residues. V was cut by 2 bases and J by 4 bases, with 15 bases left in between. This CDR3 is CASSLLRDPLYNEQFF. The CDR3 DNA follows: TGTGCCAGCAGCTTATTGCGGGACCCCCTATACAATGAGCAGTTCTTC.

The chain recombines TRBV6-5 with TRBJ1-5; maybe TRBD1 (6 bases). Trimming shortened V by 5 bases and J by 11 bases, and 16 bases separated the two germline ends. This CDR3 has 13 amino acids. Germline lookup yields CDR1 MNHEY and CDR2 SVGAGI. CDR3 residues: CASSPGTPTAQHF. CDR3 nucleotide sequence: TGTGCCAGCAGTCCCGGGACACCCACAGCCCAGCATTTT.

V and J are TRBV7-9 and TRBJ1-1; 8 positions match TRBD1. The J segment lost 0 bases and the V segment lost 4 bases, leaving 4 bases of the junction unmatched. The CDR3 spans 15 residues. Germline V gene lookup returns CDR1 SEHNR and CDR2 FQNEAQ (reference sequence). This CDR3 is CASSSRTGMNTEAFF. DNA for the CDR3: TGTGCCAGCAGCTCTCGGACAGGGATGAACACTGAAGCTTTCTTT.

CDR3 sequence: CASSPRTVPNYGYTF. CDR3 bases: TGTGCCAGTAGTCCCCGGACAGTTCCTAACTATGGCTACACCTTC. The chain recombines TRBV19 with TRBJ1-2; a weak D match, TRBD1 (6 bases). This CDR3 spans 15 amino acids. CDR1 LNHDA and CDR2 SQIVND come from the germline V gene (reference sequence). V was cut by 5 bases and J by 0 bases, with 13 bases left in between. The variable domain in full, completed from reference TRBV19 and TRBJ1-2, reads DGGITQSPKYLFRKEGQNVTLSCEQNLNHDAMYWYRQDPGQGLRLIYYSQIVNDFQKGDIAEGYSVSREKKESFPLTVTSAQKNPTAFYLCASSPRTVPNYGYTFGSGTRLTVV.